This T cell receptor (beta chain) was found in a study of OX40 agonist ivuxolimab in advanced cancers. As for the study in general: The study gave patients intravenous ivuxolimab at 0.01 to 10 mg/kg every 2 weeks.

Libraries were prepared by immunoSEQ multiplex PCR; TCRdb keeps only in-frame clonotypes and omits some of them. There are 15,000 to 25,000 clones in the sample; about three quarters occur only once, and 12% lies in the top ten. Study conclusions and caveats: Antigen specificity of clonally expanded peripheral T cells was not established.

About this clone: As yet, its antigen is unknown.

V gave up 1 base and J gave up 2 bases; unmatched junction bases: 7. CDR3 size: 16 residues. Germline CDR1 is SGHDN and CDR2 is FVKESK. The receptor was derived from an adult with an advanced solid tumor such as melanoma, head and neck, liver or kidney cancer. This sample comprised CD4+ or CD8+ T cells sorted from blood, obtained in a trial of the OX40 agonist ivuxolimab. This sequence joins TRBV14 and TRBJ2-7; 8 nucleotides align to TRBD1. CDR3 bases: TGTGCCAGCAGCCAAGTAGAGACAGGGGCCCCCTACGAGCAGTACTTC. Translated: CASSQVETGAPYEQYF.